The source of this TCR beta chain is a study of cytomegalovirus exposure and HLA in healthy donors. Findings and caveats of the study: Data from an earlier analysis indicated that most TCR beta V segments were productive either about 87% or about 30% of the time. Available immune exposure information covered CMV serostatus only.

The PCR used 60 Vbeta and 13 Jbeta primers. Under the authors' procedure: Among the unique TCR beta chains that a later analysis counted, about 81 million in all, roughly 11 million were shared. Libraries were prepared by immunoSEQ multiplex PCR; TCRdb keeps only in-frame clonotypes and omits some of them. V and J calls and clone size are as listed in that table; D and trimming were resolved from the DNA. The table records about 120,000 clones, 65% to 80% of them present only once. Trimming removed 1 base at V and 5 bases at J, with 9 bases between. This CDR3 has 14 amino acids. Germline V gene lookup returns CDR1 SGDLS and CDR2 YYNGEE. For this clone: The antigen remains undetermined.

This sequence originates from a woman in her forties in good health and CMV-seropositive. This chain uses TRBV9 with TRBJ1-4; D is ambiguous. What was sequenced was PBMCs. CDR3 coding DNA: TGTGCCAGCAGCGTAAGCGATCGCAATGAAAAACTGTTTTTT. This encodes CASSVSDRNEKLFF.